Here is one T cell receptor (beta chain) with its context. Germline V gives CDR1 SEHNR, CDR2 FQNEAQ (reference sequence). V lost 3 bases and J 0 bases, leaving 12 bases between the germline ends. This CDR3 has 16 residues. This sample stems from a study of technical replicates of blood from a few donors. Generated by immunoSEQ multiplex PCR, the TCRdb table keeps only in-frame clones and is missing some. Here the sample spans over 70,000 clones, around 97% being singletons. The J gene is TRBJ2-4, the V gene TRBV7-9; D unresolved. Sequences were obtained from T cells isolated from PBMCs. The receptor's source is a human donor in good health. CDR3: CASSFGAELAKNIQYF. In DNA form, the CDR3 reads TGTGCCAGCAGCTTTGGTGCCGAACTAGCCAAAAACATTCAGTACTTC.